The 6 T cell receptor beta chains below all came from one sample that was sequenced in a study of cytomegalovirus exposure and HLA in healthy donors. The PCR had 60 Vbeta and 13 Jbeta primers. Clones were read by immunoSEQ multiplex PCR, and TCRdb kept only the in-frame ones, dropping some. The profile shows 50,000 to 55,000 clones, 72% of them singletons. Sequenced material: PBMCs. Every receptor here comes from a woman aged 50 to 60 in good health and CMV-seropositive.

The chain couples TRBV27 to TRBJ2-5; D possibly corresponds to TRBD2 (6 bases). Germline lookup yields CDR1 MNHEY and CDR2 SMNVEV (reference sequence). The CDR3 sequence is 15 residues long. V lost 5 bases to trimming and J lost 6 bases, with 19 bases between them. The CDR3 sequence is CASSAPGGGYKTQYF. The CDR3 nucleotides read TGTGCCAGCAGTGCCCCCGGTGGAGGGTACAAGACCCAGTACTTC.

The rearrangement joins TRBV5-6 to TRBJ1-1; tentatively, D is TRBD1 (5 bases). The CDR3 extends over 11 amino acids. Looked up from germline, CDR1 is SGHDT and CDR2 is YYEEEE. Trimming removed 2 bases at V and 8 bases at J, with 7 bases between. DNA for the CDR3: TGTGCCAGCAGCTTTAGGACAGAAGCTTTCTTT. Protein: CASSFRTEAFF.

This clone was observed a handful of times. The CDR3 here is CASSDSYSGDNTGELFF. The CDR3, as DNA: TGTGCCAGCAGTGACTCGTATTCGGGAGACAACACCGGGGAGCTGTTTTTT. The gene calls are TRBV6-4 and TRBJ2-2; perhaps TRBD2 as D (6 bases). CDR1 and CDR2 from the germline V gene are MRHNA and SNTAGT. Trimming removed 0 bases at V and 2 bases at J, with 13 bases between. The CDR3 sequence is 17 residues long.

The CDR3 region has the DNA TGCGCCAGCAGTAGAGATAATGACTTTAACTATGGCTACACCTTC. Translation gives CASSRDNDFNYGYTF. The chain carries TRBV4-3 and TRBJ1-2; D call uncertain. Trimming removed 6 bases at V and 1 base at J, with 15 bases between. Per germline, CDR1 LGHNA and CDR2 YSLEER. The CDR3 extends over 15 amino acids.

The CDR3 region is CASSPTTGSNQPQHF. The CDR3 DNA sequence: TGTGCCAGTAGTCCAACGACAGGTAGCAATCAGCCCCAGCATTTT. The chain joins TRBV19 to TRBJ1-5; perhaps TRBD1 as D (6 bases). This CDR3 has 15 residues. V gave up 5 bases and J gave up 0 bases, with 11 bases separating them. Germline CDR1 and CDR2: LNHDA and SQIVND (reference sequence).

V and J are TRBV4-2 and TRBJ2-1; D is uncertain. CDR3 size: 17 residues. CDR1 is LGHNA and CDR2 is YNFKEQ in the germline V gene. Trimming left V 0 bases short and J 2 bases short, with 14 bases between. Written as DNA, the CDR3 is TGTGCCAGCAGCCAAGATTCCCCGGTATTCACCTACAATGAGCAGTTCTTC. Amino acid sequence: CASSQDSPVFTYNEQFF.